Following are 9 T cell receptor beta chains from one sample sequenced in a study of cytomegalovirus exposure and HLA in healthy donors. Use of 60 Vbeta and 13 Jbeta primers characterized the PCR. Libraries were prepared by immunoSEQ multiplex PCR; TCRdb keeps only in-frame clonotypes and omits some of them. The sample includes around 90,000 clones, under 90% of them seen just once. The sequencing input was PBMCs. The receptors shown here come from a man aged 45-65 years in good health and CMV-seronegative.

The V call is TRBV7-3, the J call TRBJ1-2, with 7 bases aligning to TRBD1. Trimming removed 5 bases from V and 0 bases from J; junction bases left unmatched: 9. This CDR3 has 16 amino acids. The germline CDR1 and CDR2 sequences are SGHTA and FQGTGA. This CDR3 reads CASSPQGQLTNYGYTF. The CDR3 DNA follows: TGTGCCAGCAGCCCCCAGGGACAGTTGACTAACTATGGCTACACCTTC. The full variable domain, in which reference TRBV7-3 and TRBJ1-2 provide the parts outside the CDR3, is GAGVSQTPSNKVTEKGKYVELRCDPISGHTALYWYRQSLGQGPEFLIYFQGTGAADDSGLPNDRFFAVRPEGSVSTLKIQRTERGDSAVYLCASSPQGQLTNYGYTFGSGTRLTVV.

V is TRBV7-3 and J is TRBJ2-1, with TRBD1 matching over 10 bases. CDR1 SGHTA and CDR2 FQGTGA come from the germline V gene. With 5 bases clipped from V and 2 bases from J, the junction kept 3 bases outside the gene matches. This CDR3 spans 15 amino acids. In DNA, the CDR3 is TGTGCCAGCAGCGCTGGACAGGGGGCCTACAATGAGCAGTTCTTC. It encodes CASSAGQGAYNEQFF.

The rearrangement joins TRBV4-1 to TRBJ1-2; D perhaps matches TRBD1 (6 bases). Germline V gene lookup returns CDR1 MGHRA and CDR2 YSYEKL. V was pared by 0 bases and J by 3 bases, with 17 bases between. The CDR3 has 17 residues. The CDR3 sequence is CASSQDQSGTPYYGYTF. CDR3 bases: TGCGCCAGCAGCCAAGATCAAAGCGGGACACCATACTATGGCTACACCTTC.

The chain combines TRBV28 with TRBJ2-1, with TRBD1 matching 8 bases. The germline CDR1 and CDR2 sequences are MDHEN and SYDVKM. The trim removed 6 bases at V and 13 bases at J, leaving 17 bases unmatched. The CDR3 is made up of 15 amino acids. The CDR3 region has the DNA TGTGCCAGCAGCCGATACCATACAGGGGGTTCACCCCAGTTCTTC. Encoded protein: CASSRYHTGGSPQFF.

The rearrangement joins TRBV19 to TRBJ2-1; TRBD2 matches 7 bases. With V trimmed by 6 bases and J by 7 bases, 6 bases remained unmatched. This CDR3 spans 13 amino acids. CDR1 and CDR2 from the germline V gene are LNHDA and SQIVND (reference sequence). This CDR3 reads CASSLGLENEQFF. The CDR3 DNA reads TGTGCCAGTAGCCTAGGACTAGAGAATGAGCAGTTCTTC. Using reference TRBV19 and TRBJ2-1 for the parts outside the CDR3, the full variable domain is DGGITQSPKYLFRKEGQNVTLSCEQNLNHDAMYWYRQDPGQGLRLIYYSQIVNDFQKGDIAEGYSVSREKKESFPLTVTSAQKNPTAFYLCASSLGLENEQFFGPGTRLTVL.

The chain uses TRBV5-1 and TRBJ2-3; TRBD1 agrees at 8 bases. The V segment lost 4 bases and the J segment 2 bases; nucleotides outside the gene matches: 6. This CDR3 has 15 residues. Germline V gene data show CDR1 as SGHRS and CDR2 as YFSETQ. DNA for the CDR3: TGCGCCAGCAGCCCGGGGACAGGCCCCACAGATACGCAGTATTTT. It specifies CASSPGTGPTDTQYF. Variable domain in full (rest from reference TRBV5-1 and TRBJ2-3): KAGVTQTPRYLIKTRGQQVTLSCSPISGHRSVSWYQQTPGQGLQFLFEYFSETQRNKGNFPGRFSGRQFSNSRSEMNVSTLELGDSALYLCASSPGTGPTDTQYFGPGTRLTVL.

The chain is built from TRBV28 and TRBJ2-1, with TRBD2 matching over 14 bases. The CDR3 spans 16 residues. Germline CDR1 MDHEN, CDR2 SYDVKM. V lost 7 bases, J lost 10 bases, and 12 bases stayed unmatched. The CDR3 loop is CASTLPGLAGAKEQFF. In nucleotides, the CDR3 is TGTGCCAGCACCTTACCGGGACTAGCGGGAGCGAAGGAGCAGTTCTTC. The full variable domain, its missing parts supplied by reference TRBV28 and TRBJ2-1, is DVKVTQSSRYLVKRTGEKVFLECVQDMDHENMFWYRQDPGLGLRLIYFSYDVKMKEKGDIPEGYSVSREKKERFSLILESASTNQTSMYLCASTLPGLAGAKEQFFGPGTRLTVL.

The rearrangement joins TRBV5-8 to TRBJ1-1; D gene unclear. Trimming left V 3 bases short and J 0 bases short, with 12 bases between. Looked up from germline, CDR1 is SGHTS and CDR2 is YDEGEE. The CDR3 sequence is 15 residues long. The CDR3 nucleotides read TGTGCCAGCAGCTCCTTTACGGAGATGAACACTGAAGCTTTCTTT. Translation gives CASSSFTEMNTEAFF.

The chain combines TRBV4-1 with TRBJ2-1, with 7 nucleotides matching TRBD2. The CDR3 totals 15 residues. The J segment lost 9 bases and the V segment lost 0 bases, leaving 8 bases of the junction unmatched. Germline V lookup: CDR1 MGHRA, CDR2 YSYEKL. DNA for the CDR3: TGCGCCAGCAGCCAAGACGTCACGGGAGGCGGTGAGCAGTTCTTC. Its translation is CASSQDVTGGGEQFF.